This T cell receptor beta chain stems from a study of shared clonotypes between healthy human individuals. Only in-frame clones appear in the TCRdb table, and some are missing; sequencing was by immunoSEQ multiplex PCR. The table records under 850,000 clones, 85% to 95% of them present only once. V dropped 6 bases and J dropped 0 bases, with 17 bases sitting between them. This CDR3 comprises 16 residues. Germline-derived CDR1 and CDR2 are MNHEY and SMNVEV (reference sequence). Cells designated naive CD8 were CD45RO-negative and were positively selected for CCR7, with terminally differentiated effector memory CD45RA+ cells excluded. Findings of the study overall: Inspection by rarefaction showed sorted-subset sequencing to be incomplete despite large depth.

As for this clone: Its antigen remains unidentified.

The chain is built from TRBV27 and TRBJ1-1, with D possibly TRBD1 on 5 matching bases. The specimen was naive CD8+ T cells sorted from blood. This TCR was sampled from a man aged 25 to 40 in good health. The CDR3 is CASRDGWGEMNTEAFF. The CDR3 DNA follows: TGTGCCAGCAGAGATGGGTGGGGGGAGATGAACACTGAAGCTTTCTTT.